These T cell receptor beta chains were read from a single sample in a study of T cells in Graves' hyperthyroidism and ophthalmopathy. One entry per CDR3 protein results from TCRdb running MiXCR on the multiplex PCR reads. This repertoire shows around 350,000 distinct CDR3 sequences, about a fifth found once; its top ten account for 3% to 4.5%. Input material: blood. The receptor set was obtained from a woman aged 18-30 years with Graves' hyperthyroidism. Both conserved end residues are part of each CDR3. The D gene is left open where the match is weak. Rows may omit the clone size; those that give it use once, few, many or a size class.

v_gene: TRBV6-2/TRBV6-3
d_gene: .
abundance: many
j_gene: TRBJ1-2
CDR3aa: CASCPGVNYGYTF
CDR3nt: TGTGCCAGCTGTCCAGGGGTTAACTATGGCTACACCTTC

v_gene: TRBV19
d_gene: .
abundance: many
j_gene: TRBJ1-1
CDR3aa: CASEVGPEAFF
CDR3nt: TGTGCCAGTGAGGTGGGCCCTGAAGCTTTCTTT

v_gene: TRBV2
d_gene: TRBD1
abundance: many
j_gene: TRBJ2-7
CDR3aa: CASSARTGSQDEQYF
CDR3nt: TGTGCCAGCAGCGCTCGGACAGGGTCTCAGGACGAGCAGTACTTC

v_gene: TRBV12-3/TRBV12-4
d_gene: .
abundance: many
j_gene: TRBJ1-2
CDR3aa: CASSLWDTGSNYGYTF
CDR3nt: TGTGCCAGCAGTTTATGGGATACGGGATCGAACTATGGCTACACCTTC

v_gene: TRBV2
d_gene: TRBD1
abundance: many
j_gene: TRBJ1-2
CDR3aa: CASSRTGGDYGYTF
CDR3nt: TGTGCCAGCAGTCGGACAGGGGGCGACTATGGCTACACCTTC

v_gene: TRBV28
d_gene: .
abundance: many
j_gene: TRBJ2-7
CDR3aa: CASSNQGYEQYF
CDR3nt: TGTGCCAGCAGTAATCAGGGGTACGAGCAGTACTTC

v_gene: TRBV11-2
d_gene: .
abundance: many
j_gene: TRBJ1-1
CDR3aa: CASSKNDRHLNTEAFF
CDR3nt: TGTGCCAGCAGCAAAAACGACAGGCACCTAAACACTGAAGCTTTCTTT

v_gene: TRBV30
d_gene: .
abundance: many
j_gene: TRBJ1-5
CDR3aa: CAWSMGGDQPQHF
CDR3nt: TGTGCCTGGAGTATGGGGGGTGATCAGCCCCAGCATTTT

v_gene: TRBV6-1
d_gene: .
abundance: .
j_gene: TRBJ2-7
CDR3aa: CASSAGGAVFNEQYF
CDR3nt: TGTGCCAGCAGTGCCGGGGGCGCGGTATTCAACGAGCAGTACTTC

v_gene: TRBV11-2
d_gene: TRBD2
abundance: .
j_gene: TRBJ2-7
CDR3aa: CASSFVAGGTYEQYF
CDR3nt: TGTGCCAGCAGCTTTGTAGCGGGGGGGACCTACGAGCAGTACTTC

v_gene: TRBV12-3/TRBV12-4
d_gene: .
abundance: many
j_gene: TRBJ2-7
CDR3aa: CASSLREHEQYF
CDR3nt: TGTGCCAGCAGTTTAAGGGAGCACGAGCAGTACTTC

v_gene: TRBV30
d_gene: .
abundance: many
j_gene: TRBJ2-7
CDR3aa: CAWSVHPSEEQYF
CDR3nt: TGTGCCTGGAGTGTACACCCGTCCGAGGAGCAGTACTTC

v_gene: TRBV5-1
d_gene: .
abundance: many
j_gene: TRBJ1-1
CDR3aa: CASSLGFSEAFF
CDR3nt: TGCGCCAGCAGCTTGGGGTTCTCGGAAGCTTTCTTT

v_gene: TRBV5-1
d_gene: TRBD2
abundance: .
j_gene: TRBJ2-2
CDR3aa: CASSRTSGGPTGELFF
CDR3nt: TGCGCCAGCAGCAGGACTAGCGGGGGACCCACCGGGGAGCTGTTTTTT

v_gene: TRBV28
d_gene: .
abundance: many
j_gene: TRBJ2-2
CDR3aa: CASSLAFPGELFF
CDR3nt: TGTGCCAGCAGTTTAGCGTTCCCCGGGGAGCTGTTTTTT

v_gene: TRBV9
d_gene: TRBD1
abundance: .
j_gene: TRBJ2-2
CDR3aa: CASSPQQGTGELFF
CDR3nt: TGTGCCAGCAGCCCGCAACAGGGGACCGGGGAGCTGTTTTTT

v_gene: TRBV6-5
d_gene: .
abundance: many
j_gene: TRBJ1-5
CDR3aa: CASSYSSTLNQPQHF
CDR3nt: TGTGCCAGCAGTTACTCGAGTACTCTGAATCAGCCCCAGCATTTT

v_gene: TRBV3-1
d_gene: .
abundance: many
j_gene: TRBJ2-7
CDR3aa: CASSQATGYEQYF
CDR3nt: TGTGCCAGCAGCCAGGCGACTGGTTACGAGCAGTACTTC

v_gene: TRBV30
d_gene: .
abundance: many
j_gene: TRBJ1-1
CDR3aa: CAWSSDRSEAFF
CDR3nt: TGTGCCTGGAGCTCAGATAGGAGTGAAGCTTTCTTT

v_gene: TRBV6-1
d_gene: .
abundance: .
j_gene: TRBJ1-1
CDR3aa: CASSPWDTEAFF
CDR3nt: TGTGCCAGCAGTCCCTGGGACACTGAAGCTTTCTTT

v_gene: TRBV5-1
d_gene: .
abundance: .
j_gene: TRBJ2-2
CDR3aa: CTSSLGNTGELFF
CDR3nt: TGCACCAGCAGCTTGGGGAACACCGGGGAGCTGTTTTTT

v_gene: TRBV9
d_gene: .
abundance: .
j_gene: TRBJ2-2
CDR3aa: CASTLPGAGELFF
CDR3nt: TGTGCCAGCACCCTGCCAGGCGCCGGGGAGCTGTTTTTT

v_gene: TRBV24-1
d_gene: .
abundance: .
j_gene: TRBJ2-7
CDR3aa: CATGEVGRYEQYF
CDR3nt: TGTGCCACCGGAGAAGTTGGGCGTTACGAGCAGTACTTC

v_gene: TRBV10-3
d_gene: .
abundance: many
j_gene: TRBJ2-5
CDR3aa: CAISVQGIQETQYF
CDR3nt: TGTGCCATCAGCGTACAGGGAATTCAAGAGACCCAGTACTTC

v_gene: TRBV2
d_gene: TRBD1
abundance: .
j_gene: TRBJ1-2
CDR3aa: CASIGTVEGYTF
CDR3nt: TGTGCCAGCATTGGGACAGTGGAAGGCTACACCTTC

v_gene: TRBV30
d_gene: .
abundance: many
j_gene: TRBJ2-2
CDR3aa: CAWSEGWKELFF
CDR3nt: TGTGCCTGGAGTGAGGGGTGGAAGGAGCTGTTTTTT